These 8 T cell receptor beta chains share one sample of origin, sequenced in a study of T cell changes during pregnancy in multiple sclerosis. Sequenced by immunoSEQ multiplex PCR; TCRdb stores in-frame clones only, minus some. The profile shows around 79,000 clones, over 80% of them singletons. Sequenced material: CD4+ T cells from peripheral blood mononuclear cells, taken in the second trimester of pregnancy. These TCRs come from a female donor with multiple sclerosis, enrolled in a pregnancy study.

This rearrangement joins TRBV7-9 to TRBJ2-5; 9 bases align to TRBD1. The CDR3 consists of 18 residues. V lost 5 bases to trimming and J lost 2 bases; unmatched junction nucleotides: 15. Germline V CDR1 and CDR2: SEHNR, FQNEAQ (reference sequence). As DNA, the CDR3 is TGTGCCAGCAGCACGACTGTTCCCGGGACAGGGTTTCAAGAGACCCAGTACTTC. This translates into CASSTTVPGTGFQETQYF.

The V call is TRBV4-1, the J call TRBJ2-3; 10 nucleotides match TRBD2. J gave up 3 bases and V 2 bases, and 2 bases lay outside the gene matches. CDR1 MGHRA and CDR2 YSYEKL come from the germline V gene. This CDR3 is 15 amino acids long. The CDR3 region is CASSQLGLATDTQYF. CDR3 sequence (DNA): TGCGCCAGCAGCCAACTGGGACTAGCGACAGATACGCAGTATTTT.

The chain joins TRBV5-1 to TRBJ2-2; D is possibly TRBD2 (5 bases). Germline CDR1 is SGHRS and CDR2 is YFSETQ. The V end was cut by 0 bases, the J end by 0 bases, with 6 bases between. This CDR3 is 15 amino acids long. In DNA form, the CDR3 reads TGCGCCAGCAGCTTGGGAGGGACGAACACCGGGGAGCTGTTTTTT. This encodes CASSLGGTNTGELFF.

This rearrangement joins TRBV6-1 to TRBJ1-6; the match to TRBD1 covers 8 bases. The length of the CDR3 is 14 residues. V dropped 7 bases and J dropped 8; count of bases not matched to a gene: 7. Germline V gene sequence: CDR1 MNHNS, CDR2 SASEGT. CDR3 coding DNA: TGTGCCAGCACACCAGGGGGCGAAGATTCACCCCTCCACTTT. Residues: CASTPGGEDSPLHF.

The CDR3 reads CASTRGAEDTQYF. CDR3 nucleotides: TGTGCCAGCACCAGGGGGGCGGAAGATACGCAGTATTTT. The chain couples TRBV9 to TRBJ2-3, with TRBD1 as a possible D gene (7 bases). The CDR3 runs to 13 residues. Germline CDR1 and CDR2: SGDLS and YYNGEE. V gave up 6 bases and J gave up 5 bases, with 13 bases separating them. Complete variable domain (other parts from reference TRBV9 and TRBJ2-3): DSGVTQTPKHLITATGQRVTLRCSPRSGDLSVYWYQQSLDQGLQFLIQYYNGEERAKGNILERFSAQQFPDLHSELNLSSLELGDSALYFCASTRGAEDTQYFGPGTRLTVL.

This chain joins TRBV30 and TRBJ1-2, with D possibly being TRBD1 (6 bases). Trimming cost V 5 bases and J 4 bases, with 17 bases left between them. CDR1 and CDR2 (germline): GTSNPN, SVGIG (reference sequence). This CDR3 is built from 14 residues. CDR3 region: CAWGVRQAGYGYTF. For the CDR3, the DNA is TGTGCCTGGGGAGTCCGACAGGCGGGCTATGGCTACACCTTC.

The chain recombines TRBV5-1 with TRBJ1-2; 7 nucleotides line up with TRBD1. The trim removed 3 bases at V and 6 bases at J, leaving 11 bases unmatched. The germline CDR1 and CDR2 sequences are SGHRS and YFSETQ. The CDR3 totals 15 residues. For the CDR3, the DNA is TGCGCCAGCAGCTGGGAAACCCGACAGGGCCATGGCTACACCTTC. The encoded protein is CASSWETRQGHGYTF. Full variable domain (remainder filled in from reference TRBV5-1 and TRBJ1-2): KAGVTQTPRYLIKTRGQQVTLSCSPISGHRSVSWYQQTPGQGLQFLFEYFSETQRNKGNFPGRFSGRQFSNSRSEMNVSTLELGDSALYLCASSWETRQGHGYTFGSGTRLTVV.

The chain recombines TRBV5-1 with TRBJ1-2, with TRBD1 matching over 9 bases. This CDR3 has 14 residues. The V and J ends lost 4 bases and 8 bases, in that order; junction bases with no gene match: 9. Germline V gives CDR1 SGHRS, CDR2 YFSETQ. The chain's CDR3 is CASSTGGQGSGYTF. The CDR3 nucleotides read TGCGCCAGCAGCACAGGGGGACAGGGTTCCGGCTACACCTTC.